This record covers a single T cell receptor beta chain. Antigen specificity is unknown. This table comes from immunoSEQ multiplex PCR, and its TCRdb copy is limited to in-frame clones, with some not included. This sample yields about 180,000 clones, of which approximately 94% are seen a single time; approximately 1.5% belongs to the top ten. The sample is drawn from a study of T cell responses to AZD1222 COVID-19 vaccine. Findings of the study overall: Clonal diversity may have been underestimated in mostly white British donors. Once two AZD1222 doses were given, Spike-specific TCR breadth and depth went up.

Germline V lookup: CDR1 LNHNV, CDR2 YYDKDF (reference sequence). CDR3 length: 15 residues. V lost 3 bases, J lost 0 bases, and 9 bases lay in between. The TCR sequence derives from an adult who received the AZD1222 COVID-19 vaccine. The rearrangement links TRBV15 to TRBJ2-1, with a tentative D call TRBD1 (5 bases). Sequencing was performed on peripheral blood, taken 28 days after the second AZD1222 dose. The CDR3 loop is CATSSPRDSYNEQFF. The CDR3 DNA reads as TGTGCCACCAGCAGCCCCAGGGACTCCTACAATGAGCAGTTCTTC.